The sample holds one count of the clone carrying this T cell receptor (beta chain). This sample stems from a study of T cell responses to AZD1222 COVID-19 vaccine. There are 12 residues in the CDR3. V lost 5 bases and J 8 bases, leaving 12 bases between the germline ends. CDR1 is SGHAT, CDR2 FQDESV, per germline (reference sequence). Repertoires were generated with immunoSEQ multiplex PCR, while TCRdb's copy carries only in-frame clones and drops some. The table lists more than 100,000 clones, approximately 90% of them singletons. The specimen comprised peripheral blood, sampled on day 0 of AZD1222 vaccination. The clonotype originates from an adult in good health. This chain links TRBV11-1 with TRBJ1-1; D not certain. Here the CDR3 reads CASSHSATEAFF. Written as DNA, the CDR3 is TGTGCCAGCAGCCACTCGGCGACGGAAGCTTTCTTT.